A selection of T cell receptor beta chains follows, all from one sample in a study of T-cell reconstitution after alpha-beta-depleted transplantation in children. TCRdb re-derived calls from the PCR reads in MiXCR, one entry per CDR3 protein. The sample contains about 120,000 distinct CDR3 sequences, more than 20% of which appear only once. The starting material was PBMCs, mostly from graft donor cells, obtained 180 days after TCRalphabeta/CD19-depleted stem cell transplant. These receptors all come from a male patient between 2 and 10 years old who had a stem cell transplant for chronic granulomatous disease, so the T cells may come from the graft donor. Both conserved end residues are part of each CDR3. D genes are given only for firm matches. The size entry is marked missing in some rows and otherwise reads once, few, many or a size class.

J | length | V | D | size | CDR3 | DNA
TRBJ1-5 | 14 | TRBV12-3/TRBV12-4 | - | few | CASSYRVSNQPQHF | TGTGCCAGCAGCTACAGGGTTAGCAATCAGCCCCAGCATTTT
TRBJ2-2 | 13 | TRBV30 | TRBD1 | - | CAWSYRGAGELFF | TGTGCCTGGAGCTACAGGGGCGCCGGGGAGCTGTTTTTT
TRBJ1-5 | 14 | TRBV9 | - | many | CASSVDQGGQPQHF | TGTGCCAGCAGCGTAGATCAGGGTGGTCAGCCCCAGCATTTT
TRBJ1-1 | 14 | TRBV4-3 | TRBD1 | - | CASSRDRGGTEAFF | TGCGCCAGCAGCCGCGACAGGGGAGGCACTGAAGCTTTCTTT
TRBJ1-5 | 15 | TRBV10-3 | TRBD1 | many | CAISLTGGADQPQHF | TGTGCCATCAGCCTGACAGGGGGCGCCGATCAGCCCCAGCATTTT
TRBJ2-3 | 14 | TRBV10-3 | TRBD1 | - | CAIRDGTGVDTQYF | TGTGCCATCAGAGACGGGACAGGGGTGGATACGCAGTATTTT
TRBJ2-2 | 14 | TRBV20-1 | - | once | CSALKTGGTGELFF | TGCAGTGCTTTGAAGACAGGAGGTACCGGGGAGCTGTTTTTT
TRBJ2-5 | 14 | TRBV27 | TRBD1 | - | CASSGQGAGETQYF | TGTGCCAGCAGCGGACAGGGGGCGGGAGAGACCCAGTACTTC
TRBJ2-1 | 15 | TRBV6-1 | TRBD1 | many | CASSAWTGSYNEQFF | TGTGCCAGCAGTGCCTGGACAGGGAGCTACAATGAGCAGTTCTTC
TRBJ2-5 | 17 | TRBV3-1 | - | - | CASSQGEVLGRAETQYF | TGTGCCAGCAGCCAAGGGGAGGTTTTAGGGAGAGCAGAGACCCAGTACTTC
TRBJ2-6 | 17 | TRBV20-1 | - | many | CSASAAAFPGGANVLTF | TGCAGTGCTAGTGCCGCAGCATTCCCGGGAGGGGCCAACGTCCTGACTTTC
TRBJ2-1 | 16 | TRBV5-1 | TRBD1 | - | CASSWMRQGRYNEQFF | TGCGCCAGCAGCTGGATGAGACAGGGTCGGTACAATGAGCAGTTCTTC
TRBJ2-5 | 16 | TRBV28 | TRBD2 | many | CASSKQEAGDIETQYF | TGTGCCAGCAGTAAACAGGAAGCGGGAGACATAGAGACCCAGTACTTC
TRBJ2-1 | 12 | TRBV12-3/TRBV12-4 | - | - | CASRAGAYEQFF | TGTGCCAGCAGGGCGGGGGCTTATGAGCAGTTCTTC
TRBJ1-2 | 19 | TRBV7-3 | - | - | CASSYSASLTIQGGGGYTF | TGTGCCAGCAGCTACAGTGCAAGCCTCACTATTCAGGGAGGCGGTGGCTACACCTTC
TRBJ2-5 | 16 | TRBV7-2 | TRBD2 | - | CASSLETGGPQETQYF | TGTGCCAGCAGCTTAGAAACGGGAGGTCCCCAAGAGACCCAGTACTTC
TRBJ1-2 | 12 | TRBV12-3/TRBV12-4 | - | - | CASSYWGYGYTF | TGTGCCAGCAGTTACTGGGGCTATGGCTACACCTTC
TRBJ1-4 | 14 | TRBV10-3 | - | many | CAIRRGGGDEKLFF | TGTGCCATCAGGAGGGGAGGAGGCGATGAAAAACTGTTTTTT
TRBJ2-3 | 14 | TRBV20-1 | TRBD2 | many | CSAPGTSGRDTQYF | TGCAGTGCTCCCGGGACTAGCGGGAGGGATACGCAGTATTTT
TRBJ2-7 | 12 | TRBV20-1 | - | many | CSANLGMTEQYF | TGCAGTGCTAATCTCGGGATGACCGAGCAGTACTTC
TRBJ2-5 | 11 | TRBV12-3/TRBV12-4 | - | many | CASRWGETQYF | TGTGCCAGCAGATGGGGGGAGACCCAGTACTTC
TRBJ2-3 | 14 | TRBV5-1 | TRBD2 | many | CASKGLAGVDTQYF | TGCGCCAGCAAAGGACTAGCGGGAGTAGATACGCAGTATTTT
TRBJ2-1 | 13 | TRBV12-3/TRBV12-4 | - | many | CASSLALVNEQFF | TGTGCCAGCAGTTTAGCGCTTGTCAATGAGCAGTTCTTC
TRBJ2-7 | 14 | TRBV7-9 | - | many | CASSFRGRPYEQYF | TGTGCCAGCAGCTTTAGGGGTAGGCCCTACGAGCAGTACTTC
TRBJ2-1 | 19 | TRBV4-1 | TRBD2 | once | CASSLTRRGASGGNNEQFF | TGCGCCAGCAGCCTTACAAGAAGGGGGGCTAGCGGGGGAAACAATGAGCAGTTCTTC
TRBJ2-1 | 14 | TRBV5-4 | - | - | CASSAAGLYNEQFF | TGTGCCAGCAGCGCCGCGGGACTTTACAATGAGCAGTTCTTC
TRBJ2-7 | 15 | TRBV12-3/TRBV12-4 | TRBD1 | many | CASSSTGQGLYEQYF | TGTGCCAGCAGTTCCACGGGACAGGGGCTCTACGAGCAGTACTTC
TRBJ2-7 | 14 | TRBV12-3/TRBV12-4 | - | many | CASKAGQLGYEQYF | TGTGCCAGCAAGGCAGGGCAACTAGGGTACGAGCAGTACTTC
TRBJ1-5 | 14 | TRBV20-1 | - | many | CSASYGVGDQPQHF | TGCAGTGCTAGTTACGGGGTGGGAGATCAGCCCCAGCATTTT
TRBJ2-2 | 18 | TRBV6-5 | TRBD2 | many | CASSYWDGLAGTTGELFF | TGTGCCAGCAGTTACTGGGATGGACTAGCGGGGACAACCGGGGAGCTGTTTTTT
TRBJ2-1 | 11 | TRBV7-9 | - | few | CASSVEGEQFF | TGTGCCAGCAGCGTTGAGGGTGAGCAGTTCTTC
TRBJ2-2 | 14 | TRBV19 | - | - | CASSGTGNTGELFF | TGTGCCAGTAGTGGGACTGGGAACACCGGGGAGCTGTTTTTT
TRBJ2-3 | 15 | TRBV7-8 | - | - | CASSSVGVETDTQYF | TGTGCCAGCAGCTCGGTAGGAGTGGAGACAGATACGCAGTATTTT
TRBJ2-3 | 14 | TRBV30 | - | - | CAGGGLISTDTQYF | TGTGCTGGGGGCGGACTTATAAGCACAGATACGCAGTATTTT
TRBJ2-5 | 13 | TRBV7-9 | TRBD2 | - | CASLLAGGETHYF | TGTGCCAGCCTACTAGCGGGAGGAGAGACCCACTACTTC
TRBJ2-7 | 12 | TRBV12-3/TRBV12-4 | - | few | CASRLGVGEQYF | TGTGCCAGCAGGCTCGGCGTGGGCGAGCAGTACTTC
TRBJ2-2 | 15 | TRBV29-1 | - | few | CSVERTTENTGELFF | TGCAGCGTTGAAAGAACCACAGAGAACACCGGGGAGCTGTTTTTT
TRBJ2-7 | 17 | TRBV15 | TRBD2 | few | CATSRGRTSVSYREQYF | TGTGCCACCAGCAGAGGTAGGACTAGCGTCTCCTATCGCGAGCAGTACTTC
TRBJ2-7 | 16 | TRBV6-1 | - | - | CASSEAWGSAGDEQYF | TGTGCCAGCAGTGAAGCATGGGGGAGCGCAGGCGACGAGCAGTACTTC
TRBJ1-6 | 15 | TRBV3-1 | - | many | CASSQGISYNSPLHF | TGTGCCAGCAGCCAAGGGATCTCCTATAATTCACCCCTCCACTTT
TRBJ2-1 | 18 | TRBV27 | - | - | CASSLHKIGLTSYNEQFF | TGTGCCAGCAGTTTACACAAAATAGGGCTTACCTCCTACAATGAGCAGTTCTTC
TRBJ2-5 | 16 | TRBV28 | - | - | CASSSQPKTGDETQYF | TGTGCCAGCAGTTCCCAACCCAAGACCGGGGACGAGACCCAGTACTTC
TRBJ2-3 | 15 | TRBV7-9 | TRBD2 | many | CASSPGGLAADTQYF | TGTGCCAGCAGCCCGGGGGGACTAGCGGCAGATACGCAGTATTTT
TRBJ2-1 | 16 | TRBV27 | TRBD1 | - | CASSILSQAGGNEQFF | TGTGCCAGCAGTATACTGTCTCAGGCAGGGGGAAATGAGCAGTTCTTC
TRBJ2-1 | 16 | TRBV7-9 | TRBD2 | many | CASSPIRLAGPHEQFF | TGTGCCAGCAGCCCCATTCGACTAGCGGGTCCCCATGAGCAGTTCTTC